The rows below give T cell receptor beta chains drawn from one sample of a study of CD8 T cells in Susac syndrome. TCRdb recomputed calls from the immunoSEQ multiplex PCR reads with MiXCR, one row per CDR3 protein. The profile shows a few hundred thousand distinct CDR3 sequences, 80% to 95% of them singletons. Sequenced sample: CD8+ T cells from PBMCs. Every receptor here comes from a human donor with multiple sclerosis. The CDR3 runs from the conserved cysteine through the conserved F or W. The D gene is left open where the match is weak. A clone size is listed for some rows: how often the clone was seen (once, few, many), or a class if it is expanded.

abundance: -; j_gene: TRBJ2-7; v_gene: TRBV27; d_gene: TRBD2; len: 13; CDR3aa: CASSLGLAGDKYF; CDR3nt: TGTGCCAGCAGTTTGGGACTAGCGGGAGATAAGTACTTC
abundance: -; j_gene: TRBJ1-2; v_gene: TRBV9; d_gene: -; len: 11; CDR3aa: CASSEGGGYTF; CDR3nt: TGTGCCAGCAGCGAGGGTGGTGGCTACACCTTC
abundance: -; j_gene: TRBJ2-1; v_gene: TRBV27; d_gene: TRBD1; len: 15; CDR3aa: CASSPRDRAGNEQFF; CDR3nt: TGTGCCAGCAGTCCCCGGGACAGGGCCGGCAATGAGCAGTTCTTC
abundance: -; j_gene: TRBJ1-1; v_gene: TRBV3-1; d_gene: -; len: 14; CDR3aa: CASSKDEGNTEAFF; CDR3nt: TGTGCCAGCAGCAAAGATGAGGGGAACACTGAAGCTTTCTTT
abundance: -; j_gene: TRBJ2-1; v_gene: TRBV19; d_gene: TRBD2; len: 16; CDR3aa: CASSISPGLVYNEQFF; CDR3nt: TGTGCCAGTAGTATAAGTCCGGGACTAGTCTACAATGAGCAGTTCTTC
abundance: few; j_gene: TRBJ2-7; v_gene: TRBV7-9; d_gene: -; len: 15; CDR3aa: CASSSSGTTAYEQYF; CDR3nt: TGTGCCAGCAGCTCGTCCGGGACAACCGCTTACGAGCAGTACTTC
abundance: -; j_gene: TRBJ1-1; v_gene: TRBV13; d_gene: -; len: 14; CDR3aa: CASSLRTSGTEAFF; CDR3nt: TGTGCCAGCAGCCTAAGGACGTCGGGCACTGAAGCTTTCTTT
abundance: -; j_gene: TRBJ2-3; v_gene: TRBV9; d_gene: -; len: 14; CDR3aa: CASSPSGITDTQYF; CDR3nt: TGTGCCAGCAGCCCCTCGGGTATCACAGATACGCAGTATTTT
abundance: -; j_gene: TRBJ2-1; v_gene: TRBV27; d_gene: TRBD2; len: 19; CDR3aa: CASSSPGTSGRESYNEQFF; CDR3nt: TGTGCCAGCAGTTCCCCCGGGACTAGCGGGAGGGAATCCTACAATGAGCAGTTCTTC
abundance: -; j_gene: TRBJ2-7; v_gene: TRBV7-9; d_gene: -; len: 12; CDR3aa: CASSFWDAEQYF; CDR3nt: TGTGCCAGCAGCTTTTGGGACGCGGAGCAGTACTTC
abundance: -; j_gene: TRBJ1-5; v_gene: TRBV5-1; d_gene: -; len: 14; CDR3aa: CASSLVRVGQPQHF; CDR3nt: TGCGCCAGCAGCTTGGTTCGGGTCGGTCAGCCCCAGCATTTT